Below are 30 T cell receptor beta chains sequenced from a single sample in a study of blood T cell repertoires in COVID-19 (dated by TCRdb to 2020 to 2022). The method behind the library was the immunoSEQ multiplex PCR assay. In its TCRdb copy, this immuneACCESS table keeps in-frame sequences only and misses some clones. Where compared with another copy, unresolved V genes explain less than half of these, and the others have no known cause. This sample comprises some 490,000 clones, approximately 91% of them detected only once. Roughly 8% of the sample is taken by the ten largest. Material: PBMCs or T cells enriched from blood (not recorded which). The receptors shown here come from a woman aged 55-69 years who had recovered from COVID-19.

V gene TRBV5-1 combines with J gene TRBJ2-7; no definite D call. The CDR3 extends over 14 amino acids. With 0 bases removed from V and 0 bases from J, the gap between germline ends came to 7 bases. Looked up from germline, CDR1 is SGHRS and CDR2 is YFSETQ. This chain's CDR3 is CASSLVRGSYEQYV. The CDR3 region has the DNA TGCGCCAGCAGCTTGGTACGAGGCTCCTACGAGCAGTACGTC.

The gene calls are TRBV5-1 and TRBJ1-2, with no clear D. The CDR3 has 15 amino acids. Germline V gene sequence: CDR1 SGHRS, CDR2 YFSETQ. Trimming took 0 bases from V and 4 from J, leaving 13 bases between them. The DNA for the CDR3 is TGCGCCAGCAGCTTGGAGGGCCCCAGCGGCTATGGCTACACCTTC. Amino acids: CASSLEGPSGYGYTF.

The J gene is TRBJ1-2, the V gene TRBV9; a weak D match, TRBD1 (5 bases). V was pared by 6 bases and J by 8 bases, with 14 bases between. The germline V gene has CDR1 SGDLS and CDR2 YYNGEE. The CDR3 length is 12 residues. CDR3 DNA sequence: TGTGCCAGCACCGACCAGGGAGGAGGCTACACCTTC. Amino acids: CASTDQGGGYTF.

This clone has a count of ten or more. The chain recombines TRBV9 with TRBJ1-3; D gene unclear. V shed 4 bases and J shed 0 bases, with 11 bases lying between them. Germline CDR1 SGDLS, CDR2 YYNGEE. The CDR3 consists of 15 residues. The CDR3 bases are TGTGCCAGCAGCCCGCGGGCCGCCTCTGGAAACACCATATATTTT. The encoded protein is CASSPRAASGNTIYF.

The CDR3 is CASSYSIGGTHTEAFF. The DNA for the CDR3 is TGTGCCAGCAGTTACTCGATCGGAGGGACCCACACTGAAGCTTTCTTT. The chain uses TRBV6-5 and TRBJ1-1; a possible D gene is TRBD1 (5 bases). Germline CDR1 reads MNHEY; CDR2 reads SVGAGI. The CDR3 has 16 residues. The ends were cut back, 0 bases at V and 3 bases at J, with 14 bases in the middle.

This chain connects TRBV10-2 to TRBJ1-2; 10 bases map to TRBD1. Germline CDR1 and CDR2: WSHSY and SAAADI. The length of the CDR3 is 14 residues. Trimming cost V 3 bases and J 7 bases; bases outside gene matches: 5. The CDR3 is CASSDGTGVGGYTF. The CDR3 DNA reads as TGCGCCAGCAGTGACGGGACAGGGGTCGGTGGCTACACCTTC.

V usage is TRBV30 and J usage is TRBJ1-4; D may be TRBD1 (5 bases). The CDR3 sequence is 15 residues long. Germline CDR1 and CDR2: GTSNPN and SVGIG (reference sequence). Trimming shortened V by 3 bases and J by 7 bases, and 18 bases separated the two germline ends. CDR3 nucleotide sequence: TGTGCCTGGAGCCCGCGGGGGTGGGAGAGTGAAAAACTGTTTTTT. Translation: CAWSPRGWESEKLFF.

This clone came up once. V and J are TRBV6-5 and TRBJ1-5; possible D gene TRBD1, 6 bases. Trimming took 7 bases from V and 4 from J, leaving 17 bases between them. Germline V lookup: CDR1 MNHEY, CDR2 SVGAGI. The CDR3 loop spans 15 amino acids. In DNA form, the CDR3 reads TGTGCCAGCATTTTAGCCGGGACACTTAATCAGCCCCAGCATTTT. Translation: CASILAGTLNQPQHF.

The CDR3 nucleotides read TGTGCCACCAGCAGAGATAGGGCGGGTGGGGCCAACGTCCTGACTTTC. Translation: CATSRDRAGGANVLTF. The rearrangement uses TRBV15 and TRBJ2-6, with D possibly TRBD2 on 5 matching bases. CDR1 LNHNV and CDR2 YYDKDF come from the germline V gene (reference sequence). There are 16 residues in the CDR3. V lost 0 bases, J lost 3 bases, and 9 bases lay in between.

This chain connects TRBV30 to TRBJ1-2, with 10 bases lining up with TRBD1. Germline values: CDR1 GTSNPN, CDR2 SVGIG (reference sequence). The length of the CDR3 is 11 residues. Germline trimming cut 5 bases from V and 6 bases from J; bases unmatched to any gene: 0. CDR3 nucleotide sequence: TGTGCCTGGGGACAGGGGGATGGCTACACCTTC. Amino acids: CAWGQGDGYTF.

The V call is TRBV5-1, the J call TRBJ2-3; tentatively, D is TRBD1 (7 bases). Trimming removed 7 bases at V and 2 bases at J, with 17 bases between. Per germline, CDR1 SGHRS and CDR2 YFSETQ. CDR3 length: 15 residues. CDR3 amino acids: CASLRAGGSTDTQYF. The CDR3 region has the DNA TGCGCCAGCCTCAGGGCAGGGGGGTCCACAGATACGCAGTATTTT.

On this clone: This CDR3 is also generated by other DNA sequences in the sample. The V and J genes are TRBV4-1 and TRBJ1-6; 7 bases agree with TRBD1. The V gene's germline CDR1 is MGHRA and CDR2 YSYEKL. The V and J ends lost 4 bases and 0 bases, in that order; junction bases with no gene match: 3. CDR3 length: 16 residues. CDR3 in DNA: TGCGCCAGCAGCCGGGACAGTAGCTCCTATAATTCACCCCTCCACTTT. Protein product: CASSRDSSSYNSPLHF.

The chain is built from TRBV6-1 and TRBJ1-2, with D perhaps TRBD1 (5 bases). The ends were cut back, 3 bases at V and 8 bases at J, with 7 bases in the middle. The CDR3 has 11 amino acids. CDR1 and CDR2 from the germline V gene are MNHNS and SASEGT. The CDR3 reads CASSDREGYTF. The CDR3 bases are TGTGCCAGCAGTGACAGGGAAGGCTACACCTTC.

The chain uses TRBV7-8 and TRBJ2-7; no clear D. This CDR3 region has 13 residues. Germline values: CDR1 SGHVS, CDR2 FQNEAQ. V was pared by 2 bases and J by 5 bases, with 10 bases between. The CDR3 loop is CASSLFARNEQYV. The CDR3 nucleotides are TGTGCCAGCAGCTTATTCGCCAGGAACGAGCAGTACGTC.

The J gene is TRBJ1-2, the V gene TRBV5-1, with TRBD1 as a possible D gene (6 bases). Germline V CDR1 and CDR2: SGHRS, YFSETQ. Trimming removed 4 bases from V and 4 bases from J, with 17 bases in between. The CDR3 has 15 amino acids. CDR3 sequence (DNA): TGCGCCAGCAGCACAGGCGGGTCAGGGGCCTATGGCTACACCTTC. This gives the protein CASSTGGSGAYGYTF.

This CDR3 reads CASSPGGGGGPRNTIYF. The DNA for the CDR3 is TGTGCCAGCTCTCCGGGAGGGGGTGGAGGACCCCGAAACACCATATATTTT. The chain combines TRBV18 with TRBJ1-3, with D possibly matching TRBD1 (6 bases). The CDR3 is 17 residues long. The V gene lost 6 bases and the J gene lost 5 bases, with 23 bases spanning the gap. The germline CDR1 and CDR2 sequences are KGHSH and LQKENI.

This clone was observed once. The chain uses TRBV6-2 or TRBV6-3 and TRBJ2-5; TRBD2 is a possible D gene (5 bases). The CDR3 length is 14 residues. From germline, CDR1 is MNHEY and CDR2 SVGEGT. V lost 2 bases to trimming and J lost 3 bases, with 10 bases between them. CDR3 loop: CASSYGGLKETQYF. CDR3 nucleotide sequence: TGTGCCAGCAGTTACGGCGGGCTCAAAGAGACCCAGTACTTC.

As for this clone: The sample contains more than one DNA sequence encoding this CDR3. The chain links TRBV2 to TRBJ1-5, with a possible D match to TRBD1 (5 bases). With 6 bases removed from V and 2 bases from J, the gap between germline ends came to 14 bases. This CDR3 contains 15 residues. The germline CDR1 and CDR2 sequences are SNHLY and FYNNEI. CDR3 in DNA: TGTGCCAGCAGCCTTCAGGGTGGAGGCAATCAGCCCCAGCATTTT. Amino acids: CASSLQGGGNQPQHF.

This chain connects TRBV11-2 to TRBJ1-5, with a weak D call TRBD1 (5 bases). The germline V gene has CDR1 SGHAT and CDR2 FQNNGV. V lost 1 base to trimming and J lost 5 bases, with 9 bases between them. This CDR3 is built from 14 residues. This CDR3 is CASSLVSGDQPQHF. Here the CDR3 DNA reads TGTGCCAGCAGCTTAGTATCGGGGGATCAGCCCCAGCATTTT.

The chain has TRBV6-6 and TRBJ1-1, with D possibly TRBD1 on 6 matching bases. Germline V gene data show CDR1 as MNHNY and CDR2 as SVGAGI (reference sequence). The CDR3 is 15 residues long. V shed 2 bases and J shed 0 bases, with 10 bases lying between them. As DNA, the CDR3 is TGTGCCAGCAGTTACCAGACAGGAATGAACACTGAAGCTTTCTTT. As protein: CASSYQTGMNTEAFF.

The chain joins TRBV25-1 to TRBJ1-2; no definite D call. V lost 7 bases and J lost 3, with 12 bases in between. The CDR3 runs 13 residues. The germline CDR1 and CDR2 sequences are MGHDK and SYGVNS. DNA of the CDR3: TGTGCCAGCACCCATACGGCGGACTATGGCTACACCTTC. This codes for CASTHTADYGYTF.

V usage is TRBV29-1 and J usage is TRBJ2-3, with D perhaps matching TRBD1 (5 bases). CDR1 and CDR2 from the germline V gene are SQVTM and ANQGSEA. This CDR3 region has 14 residues. V lost 3 bases and J lost 2, with 12 bases in between. CDR3 coding DNA: TGCAGCGTTGACCCCAGGGTCCCCACAGATACGCAGTATTTT. It encodes CSVDPRVPTDTQYF.

The chain couples TRBV7-9 to TRBJ2-2; 7 bases match TRBD1. In germline, CDR1 is SEHNR, CDR2 FQNEAQ (reference sequence). V gave up 4 bases and J gave up 6 bases; unmatched junction bases: 8. The CDR3 has 15 amino acids. The CDR3 DNA reads TGTGCCAGCAGCTCGATACAACAGGGGCCCGGGGAGCTGTTTTTT. Residues: CASSSIQQGPGELFF.

This rearrangement joins TRBV29-1 to TRBJ1-4; 10 bases map to TRBD1. The V gene's germline CDR1 is SQVTM and CDR2 ANQGSEA. Trimming cost V 6 bases and J 0 bases; bases outside gene matches: 10. This CDR3 has 17 amino acids. The CDR3 sequence: CSVAGTGESATNEKLFF. The CDR3 nucleotides are TGCAGCGTCGCCGGGACAGGGGAGAGTGCAACTAATGAAAAACTGTTTTTT.

The count of this clone is one. This chain uses TRBV11-3 with TRBJ1-2; D might be TRBD1 (5 bases). Germline V lookup: CDR1 SGHNT, CDR2 YENEEA. V lost 5 bases and J 4 bases, leaving 11 bases between the germline ends. The CDR3 sequence is 13 residues long. CDR3 nucleotide sequence: TGTGCCAGCAGCCCCCAGGGCCTCTATGGCTACACCTTC. Translation: CASSPQGLYGYTF.

This clone was seen a single time. The gene calls are TRBV28 and TRBJ1-2; 9 bases match TRBD1. Germline loops: CDR1 MDHEN, CDR2 SYDVKM. The CDR3 spans 15 residues. The ends lost 4 bases at V and 4 bases at J; junction bases unmatched: 7. The CDR3 coding sequence is TGTGCCAGCAGTTCGCCGGGACAGGGCACCTATGGCTACACCTTC. It codes for CASSSPGQGTYGYTF.

The rearrangement joins TRBV5-4 to TRBJ1-2; 7 bases agree with TRBD1. Germline trimming cut 4 bases from V and 1 base from J; bases unmatched to any gene: 7. This CDR3 is 15 amino acids long. Germline CDR1 reads SGHNT; CDR2 reads YYREEE (reference sequence). CDR3 in amino acids: CASSPVGTVNYGYTF. The CDR3 DNA follows: TGTGCCAGCAGCCCCGTTGGGACAGTTAACTATGGCTACACCTTC.

V usage is TRBV5-1 and J usage is TRBJ1-2; 8 bases match TRBD1. Per the germline V gene, CDR1 is SGHRS and CDR2 is YFSETQ. V gave up 4 bases and J gave up 8 bases; unmatched junction bases: 7. This CDR3 spans 13 amino acids. The CDR3 is CASSGGTGEGYTF. The DNA of the CDR3 is TGCGCCAGCAGCGGGGGGACAGGAGAAGGCTACACCTTC.

The chain has TRBV24-1 and TRBJ2-7, with D possibly TRBD1 on 5 matching bases. This CDR3 contains 12 residues. Per the germline V gene, CDR1 is KGHDR and CDR2 is SFDVKD. V lost 5 bases and J lost 8, with 12 bases in between. CDR3 residues: CATSGSGWQQYF. CDR3 nucleotide sequence: TGTGCCACCAGTGGGTCAGGGTGGCAGCAGTACTTC.

This chain joins TRBV4-1 and TRBJ1-1; D call uncertain. The CDR3 length is 14 residues. The germline V gene has CDR1 MGHRA and CDR2 YSYEKL. V lost 1 base to trimming and J lost 4 bases, with 10 bases between them. CDR3 nucleotide sequence: TGCGCCAGCAGCCAAGTCCGGGATGTCACTGAAGCTTTCTTT. Encoded protein: CASSQVRDVTEAFF.